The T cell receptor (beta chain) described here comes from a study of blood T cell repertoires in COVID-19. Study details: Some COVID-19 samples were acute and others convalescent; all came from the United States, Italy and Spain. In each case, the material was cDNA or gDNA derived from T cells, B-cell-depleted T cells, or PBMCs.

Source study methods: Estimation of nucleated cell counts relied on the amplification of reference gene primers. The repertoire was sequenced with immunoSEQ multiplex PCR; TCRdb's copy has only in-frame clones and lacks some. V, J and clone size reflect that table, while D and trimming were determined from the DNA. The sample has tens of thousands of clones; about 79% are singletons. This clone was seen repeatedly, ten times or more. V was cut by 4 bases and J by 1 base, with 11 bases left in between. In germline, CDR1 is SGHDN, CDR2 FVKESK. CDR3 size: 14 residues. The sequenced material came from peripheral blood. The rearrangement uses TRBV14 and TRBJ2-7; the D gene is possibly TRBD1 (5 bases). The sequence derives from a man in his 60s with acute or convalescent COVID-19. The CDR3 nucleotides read TGTGCCAGCAGCCTCCAGGGTAGGTCCTACGAGCAGTACTTC. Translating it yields CASSLQGRSYEQYF.